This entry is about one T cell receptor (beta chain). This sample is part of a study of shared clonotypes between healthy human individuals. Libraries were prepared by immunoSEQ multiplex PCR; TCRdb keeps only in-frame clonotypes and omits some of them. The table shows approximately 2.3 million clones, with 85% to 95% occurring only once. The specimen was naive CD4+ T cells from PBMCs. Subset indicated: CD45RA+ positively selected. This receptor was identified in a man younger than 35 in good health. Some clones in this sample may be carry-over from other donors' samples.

The CDR3 region is CASSGTGDGNTIYF. The CDR3 region has the DNA TGTGCCAGCTCAGGGACAGGAGACGGAAACACCATATATTTT. The chain combines TRBV9 with TRBJ1-3; 8 bases agree with TRBD1. CDR1 and CDR2 (germline): SGDLS, YYNGEE. Trimming removed 7 bases from V and 4 bases from J; junction bases left unmatched: 7. The CDR3 covers 14 residues.